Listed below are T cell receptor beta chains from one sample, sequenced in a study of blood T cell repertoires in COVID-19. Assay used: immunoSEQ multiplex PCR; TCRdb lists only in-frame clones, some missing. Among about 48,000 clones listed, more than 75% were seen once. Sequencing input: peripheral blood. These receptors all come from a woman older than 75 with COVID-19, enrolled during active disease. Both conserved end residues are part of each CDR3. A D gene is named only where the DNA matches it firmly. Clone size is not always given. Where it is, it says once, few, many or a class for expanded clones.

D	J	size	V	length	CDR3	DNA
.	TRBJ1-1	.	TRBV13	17	CASSLERRQGMNTEAFF	TGTGCCAGCAGCTTAGAGCGGCGGCAGGGGATGAACACTGAAGCTTTCTTT
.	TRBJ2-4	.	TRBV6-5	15	CASSYSRVPGNIQYF	TGTGCCAGCAGTTACAGCAGGGTTCCAGGTAACATTCAGTACTTC
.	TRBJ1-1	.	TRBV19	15	CASSISVRGNTEAFF	TGTGCCAGTAGTATCTCAGTCCGGGGAAACACTGAAGCTTTCTTT
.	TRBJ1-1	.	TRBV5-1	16	CASSREFVGRNTEAFF	TGCGCCAGCAGCCGGGAGTTCGTGGGACGGAACACTGAAGCTTTCTTT
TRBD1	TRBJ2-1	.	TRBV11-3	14	CASSSTGQGTEQFF	TGTGCCAGCAGCTCAACAGGACAGGGCACTGAGCAGTTCTTC
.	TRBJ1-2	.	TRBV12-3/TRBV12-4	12	CASSLALRGYTF	TGTGCCAGCAGTTTAGCACTCCGGGGCTACACCTTC
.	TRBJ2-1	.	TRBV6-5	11	CASMRLNEQFF	TGTGCCAGCATGAGGCTCAATGAGCAGTTCTTC
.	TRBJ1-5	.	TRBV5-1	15	CASRSGVLSNQPQHF	TGCGCCAGCAGATCCGGGGTCCTTAGCAATCAGCCCCAGCATTTT
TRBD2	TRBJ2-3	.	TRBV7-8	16	CASSPHRTRGGDTQYF	TGTGCCAGCAGCCCCCACCGCACCCGCGGGGGAGATACGCAGTATTTT
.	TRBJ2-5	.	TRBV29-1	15	CSIKRGGAGRETQYF	TGCAGCATTAAAAGAGGGGGCGCCGGGAGAGAGACCCAGTACTTC
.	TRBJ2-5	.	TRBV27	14	CASSLSRSEETQYF	TGTGCCAGCAGTTTATCGAGGTCGGAAGAGACCCAGTACTTC
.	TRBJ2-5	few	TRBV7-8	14	CASSPTRVQETQYF	TGTGCCAGCAGCCCCACTCGGGTCCAAGAGACCCAGTACTTC
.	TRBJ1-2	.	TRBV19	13	CASSIDRPAGYTF	TGTGCCAGTAGTATAGACAGACCAGCGGGCTACACCTTC
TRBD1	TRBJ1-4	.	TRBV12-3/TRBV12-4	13	CASSLAGRQGPFF	TGTGCCAGCAGTTTAGCAGGTCGACAGGGACCGTTTTTT
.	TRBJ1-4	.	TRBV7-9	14	CASSLEQQNEKLFF	TGTGCCAGCAGCTTAGAACAGCAGAATGAAAAACTGTTTTTT
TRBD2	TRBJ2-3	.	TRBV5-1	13	CASQIAGTDTQYF	TGCGCCAGCCAGATAGCGGGGACAGATACGCAGTATTTT
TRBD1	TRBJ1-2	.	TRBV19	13	CASSRQGFYGYTF	TGTGCCAGTAGTAGACAGGGCTTCTATGGCTACACCTTC
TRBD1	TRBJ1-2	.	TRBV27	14	CASSFQGAHYGYTF	TGTGCCAGCAGTTTCCAGGGGGCGCATTATGGCTACACCTTC
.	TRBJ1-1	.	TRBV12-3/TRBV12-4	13	CASSFFRNTEAFF	TGTGCCAGCAGTTTTTTCAGGAACACTGAAGCTTTCTTT
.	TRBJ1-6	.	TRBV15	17	CATSRVHGGEGNSPLHF	TGTGCCACCAGCAGAGTTCATGGGGGGGAAGGTAATTCACCCCTCCACTTT
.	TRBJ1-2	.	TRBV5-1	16	CASSFRADGGQGGYTF	TGCGCCAGCAGCTTCCGGGCCGACGGTGGGCAGGGGGGCTACACCTTC
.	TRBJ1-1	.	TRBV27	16	CASRYTVRQGNGEAFF	TGTGCCAGCAGGTACACCGTCCGGCAGGGGAACGGTGAAGCTTTCTTT
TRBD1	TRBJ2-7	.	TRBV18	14	CASSHPGQGYEQYF	TGTGCCAGCTCCCACCCGGGACAGGGCTACGAGCAGTACTTC
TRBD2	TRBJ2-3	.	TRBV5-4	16	CASKRGTSGPTDTQYF	TGTGCCAGCAAACGGGGGACTAGCGGCCCCACAGATACGCAGTATTTT
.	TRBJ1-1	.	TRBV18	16	CASSPIRQDVNTEAFF	TGTGCCAGCTCACCAATCCGACAGGACGTGAACACTGAAGCTTTCTTT
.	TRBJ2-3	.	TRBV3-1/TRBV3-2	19	CASSLLKGTISRAADTQYF	TGTGCCAGCAGCCTTTTAAAGGGGACAATCTCCAGGGCGGCAGATACGCAGTATTTT
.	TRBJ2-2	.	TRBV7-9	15	CASSLVGGVPGELFF	TGTGCCAGCAGCTTAGTGGGGGGAGTTCCCGGGGAGCTGTTTTTT
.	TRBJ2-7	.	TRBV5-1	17	CASSSGWLQTGPHEQYF	TGCGCCAGCAGCTCCGGGTGGCTCCAGACAGGCCCCCACGAGCAGTACTTC
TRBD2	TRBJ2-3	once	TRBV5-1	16	CASSLIRASGPDTQYF	TGCGCCAGCAGCTTAATTCGGGCTAGCGGACCGGATACGCAGTATTTT
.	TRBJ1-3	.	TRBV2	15	CASSVLQSTGNTIYF	TGTGCCAGCAGTGTATTGCAGTCCACTGGAAACACCATATATTTT
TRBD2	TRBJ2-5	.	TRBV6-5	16	CASSYSAGVLQETQYF	TGTGCCAGCAGTTACTCAGCGGGGGTCCTCCAAGAGACCCAGTACTTC
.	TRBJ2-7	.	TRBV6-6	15	CASSYPEGGFYEQYF	TGTGCCAGCAGTTACCCAGAGGGGGGGTTCTACGAGCAGTACTTC
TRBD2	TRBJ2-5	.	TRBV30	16	CAWRPGSGGAKETQYF	TGTGCCTGGCGCCCAGGGAGCGGGGGGGCAAAAGAGACCCAGTACTTC
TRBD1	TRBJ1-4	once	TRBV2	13	CASSRQGGEKLFF	TGTGCCAGCAGTCGACAGGGGGGCGAAAAACTGTTTTTT
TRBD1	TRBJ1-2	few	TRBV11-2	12	CASSLRGRGYTF	TGTGCCAGCAGCTTAAGGGGGCGCGGCTACACCTTC
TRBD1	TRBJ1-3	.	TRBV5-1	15	CASSLDRGDRNTIYF	TGCGCCAGCAGCTTGGACAGGGGGGATAGAAACACCATATATTTT
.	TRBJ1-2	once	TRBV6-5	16	CASSYLPRGSNYGYTF	TGTGCCAGCAGTTACTTGCCGCGGGGGTCTAACTATGGCTACACCTTC
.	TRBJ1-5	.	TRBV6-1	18	CASSEDYVARKSNQPQHF	TGTGCCAGCAGTGAAGATTATGTCGCCAGAAAGAGCAATCAGCCCCAGCATTTT
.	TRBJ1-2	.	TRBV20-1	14	CSASRQGSSYGYTF	TGCAGTGCTAGTCGGCAGGGAAGTTCCTATGGCTACACCTTC
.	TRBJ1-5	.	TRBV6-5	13	CASVEYSNQPQHF	TGTGCCAGCGTGGAGTATAGCAATCAGCCCCAGCATTTT
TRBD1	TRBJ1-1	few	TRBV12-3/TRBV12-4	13	CASRDRGTTEAFF	TGTGCCAGCAGGGACAGGGGAACTACTGAAGCTTTCTTT
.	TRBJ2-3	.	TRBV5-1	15	CASSLEEPNTDTQYF	TGCGCCAGCAGCTTGGAGGAGCCGAACACAGATACGCAGTATTTT
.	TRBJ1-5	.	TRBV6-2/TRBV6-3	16	CASSYGRGLRNQPQHF	TGTGCCAGCAGTTACGGCCGGGGACTCCGCAATCAGCCCCAGCATTTT
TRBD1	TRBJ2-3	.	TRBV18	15	CASSPGTGVPNTQYF	TGTGCCAGCTCACCCGGGACAGGGGTACCGAATACGCAGTATTTT
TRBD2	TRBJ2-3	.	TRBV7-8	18	CASSLALAGGSSTDTQYF	TGTGCCAGCAGCTTAGCCCTAGCGGGGGGCTCCAGCACAGATACGCAGTATTTT
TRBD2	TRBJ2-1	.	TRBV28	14	CASRLRPGGDEQFF	TGTGCCAGCAGGCTTCGACCGGGAGGGGATGAGCAGTTCTTC
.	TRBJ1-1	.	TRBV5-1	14	CASSLRIGDTEAFF	TGCGCCAGCAGCTTGAGAATCGGGGACACTGAAGCTTTCTTT
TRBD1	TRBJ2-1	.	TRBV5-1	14	CASSLIQGDNEQFF	TGCGCCAGCAGCTTGATACAGGGGGACAATGAGCAGTTCTTC
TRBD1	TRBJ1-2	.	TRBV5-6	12	CASSLGQGSYTF	TGTGCCAGCAGCCTCGGACAGGGAAGCTACACCTTC
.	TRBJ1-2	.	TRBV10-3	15	CAISEPTKGVDGYTF	TGTGCCATCAGTGAGCCTACGAAGGGGGTGGACGGCTACACCTTC
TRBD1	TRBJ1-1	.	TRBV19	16	CASSMYGQGALAEAFF	TGTGCCAGTAGTATGTATGGACAGGGGGCTCTCGCTGAAGCTTTCTTT
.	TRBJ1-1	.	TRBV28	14	CASSSSPLSTEAFF	TGTGCCAGCAGTTCGAGCCCTCTAAGCACTGAAGCTTTCTTT
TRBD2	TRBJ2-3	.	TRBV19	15	CASSMASGGADTQYF	TGTGCCAGTAGTATGGCTAGCGGGGGGGCGGATACGCAGTATTTT
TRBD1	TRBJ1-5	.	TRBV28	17	CASSYPGQGGFSQPQHF	TGTGCCAGCAGTTATCCGGGACAGGGTGGTTTTAGTCAGCCCCAGCATTTT
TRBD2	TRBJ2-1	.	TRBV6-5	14	CASMGGLTYNEQFF	TGTGCCAGCATGGGGGGGTTGACCTACAATGAGCAGTTCTTC
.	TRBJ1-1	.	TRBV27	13	CASSYTENTEAFF	TGTGCCAGCAGTTATACAGAGAACACTGAAGCTTTCTTT
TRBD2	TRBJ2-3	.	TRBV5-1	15	CASSIQAGSTDTQYF	TGCGCCAGCAGCATCCAAGCGGGAAGCACAGATACGCAGTATTTT
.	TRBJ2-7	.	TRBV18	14	CASSPRVDTYEQYF	TGTGCCAGCTCACCACGAGTTGATACCTACGAGCAGTACTTC
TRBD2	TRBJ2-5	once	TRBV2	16	CASKPGLAGLQETQYF	TGTGCCAGTAAACCGGGACTAGCGGGACTCCAAGAGACCCAGTACTTC